The source of this T cell receptor (beta chain) is a study of response to subunit inactivated influenza vaccine. The CDR3 contains 16 residues. The germline V and J ends were trimmed by 7 bases and 0 bases, with 16 bases remaining between them. Germline V lookup: CDR1 SGHTA, CDR2 FQGNSA. This clonotype was counted ten times or more. As yet, its antigen is unknown. TCRdb passed the RT-PCR reads through MiXCR, listing each CDR3 protein once. The profile covers around 570,000 distinct CDR3 sequences, with 7.6% appearing a single time and over 10% taken by the ten largest. Study-level findings and limits: Each seasonal influenza vaccination, the authors suggested, recruits few new T cells.

Specimen: PBMCs from blood, collected roughly 24 months after vaccination. This clonotype was sampled from a man between 50 and 75 years old who received an inactivated influenza vaccine. J is TRBJ1-3 and V is TRBV7-2; a weak D match, TRBD1 (5 bases). The CDR3 sequence is CASTGMGPPSGNTIYF. The CDR3, as DNA: TGTGCCAGCACCGGAATGGGACCGCCCTCTGGAAACACCATATATTTT.